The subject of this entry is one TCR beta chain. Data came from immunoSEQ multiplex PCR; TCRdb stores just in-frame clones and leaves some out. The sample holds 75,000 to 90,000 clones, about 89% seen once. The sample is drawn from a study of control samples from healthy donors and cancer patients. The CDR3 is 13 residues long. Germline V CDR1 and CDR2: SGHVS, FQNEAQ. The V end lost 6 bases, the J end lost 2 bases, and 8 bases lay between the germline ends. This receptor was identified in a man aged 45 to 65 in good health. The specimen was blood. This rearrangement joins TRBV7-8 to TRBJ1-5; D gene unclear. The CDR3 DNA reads TGTGCCAGCAGAGCCGGCGGCAATCAGCCCCAGCATTTT. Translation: CASRAGGNQPQHF.